One sample yielded the 30 T cell receptor beta chains listed below, sequenced in a study of CD4+ T cells in melanoma. TCRdb keeps only in-frame clones here, not all; method: immunoSEQ multiplex PCR. This table holds 9,500 to 13,000 clones, about 73% found once. The sequenced material came from cells from a culture (not recorded whether cultured in vitro). The receptor set was obtained from a human donor with melanoma.

In this sample, this clone turned up once. The chain links TRBV5-1 to TRBJ2-2; 8 nucleotides match TRBD1. CDR3 length: 14 amino acids. Trimming at V came to 2 bases and at J to 8 bases, leaving 5 bases not matched to a gene. CDR1 and CDR2 from the germline V gene are SGHRS and YFSETQ. The CDR3 bases are TGCGCCAGCAGCTTACGGACAGGGAAAGGGGAGCTGTTTTTT. Protein: CASSLRTGKGELFF.

V gene TRBV7-8 combines with J gene TRBJ2-3; TRBD2 might be the D (5 bases). The CDR3 extends over 17 amino acids. The V and J ends lost 5 bases and 2 bases respectively, with 20 bases between them. The germline V gene has CDR1 SGHVS and CDR2 FQNEAQ. CDR3: CASSPYEGHTLTDTQYF. CDR3 bases: TGTGCCAGCAGCCCCTACGAGGGCCACACTCTCACAGATACGCAGTATTTT.

This sequence joins TRBV7-2 and TRBJ2-7; a possible D gene is TRBD2 (7 bases). Germline V gene data show CDR1 as SGHTA and CDR2 as FQGNSA. The length of the CDR3 is 16 residues. V lost 3 bases, J lost 5 bases, and 20 bases lay in between. The CDR3 protein is CASSFHLGGVGDEQYF. CDR3 sequence (DNA): TGTGCCAGCAGCTTCCACTTAGGGGGGGTAGGAGACGAGCAGTACTTC.

J is TRBJ1-3 and V is TRBV19; no reliable D call. This CDR3 has 14 residues. Germline V gene lookup returns CDR1 LNHDA and CDR2 SQIVND (reference sequence). The germline V and J ends were trimmed by 5 bases and 0 bases, with 8 bases remaining between them. Written as DNA, the CDR3 is TGTGCCAGTAGTGTGGAGCGCTCTGGAAACACCATATATTTT. Its translation is CASSVERSGNTIYF.

This clone was seen a few times. The gene calls are TRBV9 and TRBJ1-1, with D unclear. CDR3 length: 14 amino acids. The germline CDR1 and CDR2 sequences are SGDLS and YYNGEE. Trimming removed 0 bases from V and 4 bases from J, with 10 bases in between. The CDR3 region is CASSVGNGVTEAFF. DNA of the CDR3: TGTGCCAGCAGCGTAGGGAATGGAGTCACTGAAGCTTTCTTT. Using reference TRBV9 and TRBJ1-1 for the parts outside the CDR3, the full variable domain is DSGVTQTPKHLITATGQRVTLRCSPRSGDLSVYWYQQSLDQGLQFLIQYYNGEERAKGNILERFSAQQFPDLHSELNLSSLELGDSALYFCASSVGNGVTEAFFGQGTRLTVV.

The chain is built from TRBV29-1 and TRBJ1-2; TRBD1 matches at 8 bases. V trimming: 5 bases; J trimming: 4 bases; junction bases outside the gene matches: 12. Germline CDR1 is SQVTM and CDR2 is ANQGSEA. The CDR3 runs 15 residues. CDR3 DNA sequence: TGCAGCGTTTCCGGCGGGCAGGGGGCGAGCTATGGCTACACCTTC. This translates into CSVSGGQGASYGYTF. The complete variable domain, with remaining parts taken from reference TRBV29-1 and TRBJ1-2, reads SAVISQKPSRDICQRGTSLTIQCQVDSQVTMMFWYRQQPGQSLTLIATANQGSEATYESGFVIDKFPISRPNLTFSTLTVSNMSPEDSSIYLCSVSGGQGASYGYTFGSGTRLTVV.

The chain employs TRBV29-1 and TRBJ2-3, with D hard to call. The CDR3 contains 15 residues. Germline CDR1 reads SQVTM; CDR2 reads ANQGSEA. Deletions cut 0 bases from V and 0 bases from J, with 10 bases between. The CDR3 loop reads CSVEDQTLSTDTQYF. CDR3 nucleotides: TGCAGCGTTGAAGATCAGACACTTAGCACAGATACGCAGTATTTT.

The chain combines TRBV3-1 (or the pseudogene TRBV3-2) with TRBJ1-1, with D uncertain. Germline V gene lookup returns CDR1 LGHDT and CDR2 YNNKEL (reference sequence). This CDR3 is built from 13 residues. V lost 3 bases and J 2 bases, leaving 7 bases between the germline ends. For the CDR3, the DNA is TGTGCCAGCAGCCATTTGATTAACACTGAAGCTTTCTTT. It specifies CASSHLINTEAFF.

This clone has just a few counts. This rearrangement joins TRBV5-1 to TRBJ2-3; 8 positions agree with TRBD2. The V gene end was trimmed by 0 bases and the J gene end by 4 bases; junction bases not matched to a gene: 7. The V gene's germline CDR1 is SGHRS and CDR2 YFSETQ. The CDR3 loop spans 16 amino acids. The CDR3 DNA reads as TGCGCCAGCAGCTTGGCGACGGGGGGGTACGCAGATACGCAGTATTTT. Encoded protein: CASSLATGGYADTQYF.

The V gene is TRBV30, the J gene TRBJ2-1; TRBD2 matches at 12 bases. The germline CDR1 and CDR2 sequences are GTSNPN and SVGIG (reference sequence). This CDR3 has 15 amino acids. V trimming: 4 bases; J trimming: 1 base; junction bases outside the gene matches: 2. As DNA, the CDR3 is TGTGCCTGGAAGACTAGCGGGGGATCCTACAATGAGCAGTTCTTC. Its protein product is CAWKTSGGSYNEQFF.

This chain joins TRBV15 and TRBJ1-4, with no clear D. V lost 0 bases, J lost 0 bases, and 14 bases lay in between. Germline V gene data show CDR1 as LNHNV and CDR2 as YYDKDF (reference sequence). The CDR3 is 18 amino acids. The CDR3 DNA follows: TGTGCCACCAGCAGAGACCCATTTCACAGCGCAACTAATGAAAAACTGTTTTTT. This encodes CATSRDPFHSATNEKLFF.

Only one count was recorded for this clone. This chain connects TRBV27 to TRBJ2-5; TRBD2 is a possible D gene (7 bases). The CDR3 runs 16 residues. The V end lost 5 bases, the J end lost 4 bases, and 20 bases lay between the germline ends. Germline V gene sequence: CDR1 MNHEY, CDR2 SMNVEV (reference sequence). The DNA for the CDR3 is TGTGCCAGCAGTCCACGGGGGGCCGACCTTTCAGAGACCCAGTACTTC. Encoded protein: CASSPRGADLSETQYF.

The chain employs TRBV19 and TRBJ1-2, with TRBD1 identical over 10 bases. Unmatched junction bases numbered 22, after V lost 5 bases and J lost 4 bases. CDR3 length: 20 residues. Germline CDR1 LNHDA, CDR2 SQIVND (reference sequence). This CDR3 is CASSPGTGDLRISASYGYTF. The CDR3 nucleotides are TGTGCCAGTAGTCCCGGGACAGGGGACCTCCGTATAAGTGCCTCCTATGGCTACACCTTC.

The gene calls are TRBV3-1 (or the pseudogene TRBV3-2) and TRBJ1-3, with D uncertain. Germline values: CDR1 LGHDT, CDR2 YNNKEL (reference sequence). V lost 3 bases, J lost 4 bases, and 7 bases lay in between. CDR3 length: 13 residues. This CDR3 reads CASSHQQGNTIYF. The CDR3 nucleotides read TGTGCCAGCAGCCACCAACAGGGAAACACCATATATTTT.

This clone was found once. The chain carries TRBV10-1 and TRBJ2-1; the match to TRBD1 covers 7 bases. The CDR3 runs to 15 residues. CDR1 is WNHNN and CDR2 is SYGVQD in the germline V gene (reference sequence). Germline trimming cut 0 bases from V and 6 bases from J; bases unmatched to any gene: 5. CDR3 residues: CASSESTTGFNEQFF. CDR3 sequence (DNA): TGCGCCAGCAGTGAGTCTACGACAGGGTTCAATGAGCAGTTCTTC.

The chain couples TRBV21-1 to TRBJ2-3; the listed D gene, TRBD2, was not tested against the DNA. TRBV21-1 is flagged as a pseudogene. The CDR3 is 17 residues long. The CDR3 DNA is TGTGCCAGCAGGAGGTTTACTAGCGCGGGGCGCGCAGATACGCAGTATTTT. It is translated as CASRRFTSAGRADTQYF.

J is TRBJ2-3 and V is TRBV12-5; 7 bases map to TRBD2. CDR1 is LGHNT, CDR2 FRNRAP, per germline. Unmatched junction bases numbered 7, after V lost 1 base and J lost 3 bases. The CDR3 is made up of 16 amino acids. The CDR3 DNA reads as TGTGCTAGTGGTTTGGATTTCGGGGAGGGGACAGATACGCAGTATTTT. Translating gives CASGLDFGEGTDTQYF.

V is TRBV6-6 and J is TRBJ2-7; D ambiguous. The CDR3 is 12 residues long. CDR1 and CDR2 from the germline V gene are MNHNY and SVGAGI (reference sequence). Trimming stripped 2 bases from V and 0 bases from J, with 2 bases between. In nucleotides, the CDR3 is TGTGCCAGCAGTTACAGCTCCTACGAGCAGTACTTC. Translating gives CASSYSSYEQYF.

This chain uses TRBV29-1 with TRBJ1-3; D is possibly TRBD1 (5 bases). Trimming stripped 5 bases from V and 0 bases from J, with 14 bases between. Germline CDR1 and CDR2: SQVTM and ANQGSEA. This CDR3 region has 15 residues. CDR3 in amino acids: CSVSGTDFSGNTIYF. The CDR3 region has the DNA TGCAGCGTTTCCGGGACTGATTTCTCTGGAAACACCATATATTTT. The variable domain in full, completed from reference TRBV29-1 and TRBJ1-3, reads SAVISQKPSRDICQRGTSLTIQCQVDSQVTMMFWYRQQPGQSLTLIATANQGSEATYESGFVIDKFPISRPNLTFSTLTVSNMSPEDSSIYLCSVSGTDFSGNTIYFGEGSWLTVV.

The V and J genes are TRBV27 and TRBJ2-3; 11 nucleotides align to TRBD2. This CDR3 comprises 16 residues. With 3 bases clipped from V and 2 bases from J, the junction kept 4 bases outside the gene matches. The germline V gene encodes CDR1 MNHEY and CDR2 SMNVEV (reference sequence). The CDR3 loop reads CASSFTSGGLTDTQYF. CDR3 nucleotides: TGTGCCAGCAGTTTTACTAGCGGGGGCCTCACAGATACGCAGTATTTT.

This clone was counted a single time. V and J are TRBV4-1 and TRBJ2-3; D ambiguous. Trimming stripped 0 bases from V and 0 bases from J, with 4 bases between. The germline V gene has CDR1 MGHRA and CDR2 YSYEKL. The CDR3 is made up of 14 amino acids. This CDR3 reads CASSQEGSTDTQYF. CDR3 bases: TGCGCCAGCAGCCAAGAGGGGAGCACAGATACGCAGTATTTT.

This rearrangement joins TRBV19 to TRBJ1-2, with D possibly TRBD1 on 5 matching bases. Germline V lookup: CDR1 LNHDA, CDR2 SQIVND (reference sequence). V lost 4 bases and J lost 2, with 11 bases in between. CDR3 size: 14 residues. In DNA form, the CDR3 reads TGTGCCAGTAGTAAAGACAGCCTAAACTATGGCTACACCTTC. Protein sequence: CASSKDSLNYGYTF.

This clone was observed a single time. The chain is built from TRBV2 and TRBJ2-3; 11 bases are a match to TRBD2. The ends lost 3 bases at V and 13 bases at J; junction bases unmatched: 6. Germline CDR1 and CDR2: SNHLY and FYNNEI. This CDR3 spans 13 amino acids. CDR3 in DNA: TGTGCCAGCAGTGAGATTAGCGGGGGGGCGGAGTATTTT. This codes for CASSEISGGAEYF.

The chain carries TRBV18 and TRBJ1-1; possible D gene TRBD1, 6 bases. This CDR3 comprises 14 residues. CDR1 KGHSH and CDR2 LQKENI come from the germline V gene. With 3 bases removed from V and 0 bases from J, the gap between germline ends came to 8 bases. The CDR3 protein is CASSPQGMNTEAFF. CDR3 in DNA: TGTGCCAGCTCACCTCAGGGGATGAACACTGAAGCTTTCTTT.

By proportion, this clone is large. This chain joins TRBV5-1 and TRBJ2-2, with 9 bases fitting TRBD1. The junction had 9 bases not matched to a gene; V was cut back by 4 bases and J by 5 bases. Germline CDR1 is SGHRS and CDR2 is YFSETQ. This CDR3 comprises 16 residues. This chain's CDR3 is CASSANRGRRTGELFF. CDR3 coding DNA: TGCGCCAGCAGCGCCAACAGGGGGCGAAGAACCGGGGAGCTGTTTTTT.

The V call is TRBV3-1 (or the pseudogene TRBV3-2), the J call TRBJ2-3; 7 positions match TRBD2. CDR3 length: 16 residues. Germline V gives CDR1 LGHDT, CDR2 YNNKEL (reference sequence). V was pared by 5 bases and J by 6 bases, with 14 bases of the junction left unmatched. CDR3 loop: CASSDRGTTELDTQYF. The CDR3 coding sequence is TGTGCCAGCAGCGATCGGGGGACTACCGAGCTGGATACGCAGTATTTT.

The chain has TRBV11-2 and TRBJ1-6, with D possibly being TRBD1 (6 bases). Germline CDR1 and CDR2: SGHAT and FQNNGV. CDR3 length: 14 residues. Trimming cost V 5 bases and J 14 bases, with 19 bases left between them. CDR3 DNA sequence: TGTGCCAGCAGCCCATACGGACAGTTGGGGACCCTCCACTTT. This codes for CASSPYGQLGTLHF.

V and J are TRBV27 and TRBJ2-1; D not certain. V was trimmed by 2 bases and J by 4 bases, leaving 12 bases between them. Germline V gene data show CDR1 as MNHEY and CDR2 as SMNVEV (reference sequence). The CDR3 runs to 15 residues. For the CDR3, the DNA is TGTGCCAGCAGTTTAGGAGCTGGGATTTACAATGAGCAGTTCTTC. Translating it yields CASSLGAGIYNEQFF.

The V gene is TRBV11-2, the J gene TRBJ1-1; D might be TRBD1 (5 bases). The V end was cut by 5 bases, the J end by 4 bases, with 11 bases between. From germline, CDR1 is SGHAT and CDR2 FQNNGV. This CDR3 has 13 residues. The CDR3 DNA is TGTGCCAGCAGCCCGATTAGGGGCACTGAAGCTTTCTTT. As protein: CASSPIRGTEAFF.

This clone was counted once. This rearrangement joins TRBV19 to TRBJ1-2; 9 bases are a match to TRBD1. Germline lookup yields CDR1 LNHDA and CDR2 SQIVND (reference sequence). Trimming removed 11 bases from V and 5 bases from J; junction bases left unmatched: 3. This CDR3 has 11 residues. The chain's CDR3 is CAAGQGYGYTF. In nucleotides, the CDR3 is TGTGCCGCCGGACAGGGGTATGGCTACACCTTC.